The source of this T cell receptor (beta chain) is a study of blood T cell repertoires in COVID-19. In the study overall: Sites across the United States, Italy and Spain contributed samples from acute and convalescent COVID-19. Sources were T cells, B-cell-depleted T cells, or PBMCs; the material itself was cDNA or gDNA.

Deletions cut 3 bases from V and 4 bases from J, with 12 bases between. Per germline, CDR1 LNHDA and CDR2 SQIVND (reference sequence). The CDR3 is 14 residues long. Original data processing: Amplification with reference gene primers provided the estimates of nucleated cell counts. Libraries were prepared by immunoSEQ multiplex PCR; TCRdb keeps only in-frame clonotypes and omits some of them. From that table come the V and J calls and clone size; the DNA was used to work out D and trimming. The sample yields 45,000 to 60,000 clones, around 92% seen once. V usage is TRBV19 and J usage is TRBJ1-2; D call uncertain. The sample consisted of peripheral blood. The source is a human donor in a cohort sampled during active COVID-19. CDR3 DNA: TGTGCCAGTAGTATGGTCCGTAGAGCCTATGGCTACACCTTC. Its translation is CASSMVRRAYGYTF.